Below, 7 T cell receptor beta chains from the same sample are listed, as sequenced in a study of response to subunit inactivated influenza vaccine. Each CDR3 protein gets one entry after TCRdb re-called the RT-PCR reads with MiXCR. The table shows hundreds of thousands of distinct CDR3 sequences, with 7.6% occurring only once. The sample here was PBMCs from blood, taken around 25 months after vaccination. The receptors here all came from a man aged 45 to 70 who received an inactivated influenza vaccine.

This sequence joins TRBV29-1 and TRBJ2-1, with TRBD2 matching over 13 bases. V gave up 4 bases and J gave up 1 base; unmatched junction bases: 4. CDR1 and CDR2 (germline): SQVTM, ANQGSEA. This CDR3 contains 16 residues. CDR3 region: CSVAGTSGMSYNEQFF. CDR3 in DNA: TGCAGCGTTGCTGGGACTAGCGGGATGTCCTACAATGAGCAGTTCTTC.

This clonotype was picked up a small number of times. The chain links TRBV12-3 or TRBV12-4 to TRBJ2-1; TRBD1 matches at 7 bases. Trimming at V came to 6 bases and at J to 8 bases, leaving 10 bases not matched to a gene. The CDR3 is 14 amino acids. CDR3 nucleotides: TGTGCCAGCAGACCGGAACAGGGGTGGGATGAGCAGTTCTTC. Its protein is CASRPEQGWDEQFF.

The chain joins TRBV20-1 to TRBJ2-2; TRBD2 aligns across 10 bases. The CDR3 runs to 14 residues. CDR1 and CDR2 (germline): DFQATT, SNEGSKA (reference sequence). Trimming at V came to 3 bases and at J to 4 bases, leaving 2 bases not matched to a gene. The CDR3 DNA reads TGCAGTGCTAGCACTAGCGGGACCACCGGGGAGCTGTTTTTT. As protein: CSASTSGTTGELFF.

The CDR3 DNA reads TGTGCCAGCAGATACGGACAGACGAATAATGAAAAACTGTTTTTT. This gives the protein CASRYGQTNNEKLFF. The chain employs TRBV6-2 or TRBV6-3 and TRBJ1-4; TRBD1 might be the D (6 bases). The CDR3 is 15 residues long. Germline V lookup: CDR1 MNHEY, CDR2 SVGEGT. Trimming took 6 bases from V and 4 from J, leaving 15 bases between them.

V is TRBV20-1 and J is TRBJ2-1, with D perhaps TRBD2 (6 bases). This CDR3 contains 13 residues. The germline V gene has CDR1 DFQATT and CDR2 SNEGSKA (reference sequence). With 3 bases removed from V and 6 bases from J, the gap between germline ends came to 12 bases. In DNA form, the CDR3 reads TGCAGTGCTAGGGCGGGACCACGCAATGAGCAGTTCTTC. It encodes CSARAGPRNEQFF.

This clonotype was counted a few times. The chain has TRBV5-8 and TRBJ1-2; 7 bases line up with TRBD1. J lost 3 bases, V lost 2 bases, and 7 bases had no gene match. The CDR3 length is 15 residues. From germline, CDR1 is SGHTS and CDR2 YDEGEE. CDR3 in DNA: TGTGCCAGCAGCTTTAGGGGGCGTTATGACTATGGCTACACCTTC. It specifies CASSFRGRYDYGYTF.

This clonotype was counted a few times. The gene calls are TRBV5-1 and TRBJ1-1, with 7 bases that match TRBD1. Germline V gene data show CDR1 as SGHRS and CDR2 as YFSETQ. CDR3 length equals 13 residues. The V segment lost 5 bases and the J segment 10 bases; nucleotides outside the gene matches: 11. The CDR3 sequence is CASRPDREGRAFF. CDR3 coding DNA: TGCGCCAGCAGACCAGACAGGGAAGGTAGAGCTTTCTTT.